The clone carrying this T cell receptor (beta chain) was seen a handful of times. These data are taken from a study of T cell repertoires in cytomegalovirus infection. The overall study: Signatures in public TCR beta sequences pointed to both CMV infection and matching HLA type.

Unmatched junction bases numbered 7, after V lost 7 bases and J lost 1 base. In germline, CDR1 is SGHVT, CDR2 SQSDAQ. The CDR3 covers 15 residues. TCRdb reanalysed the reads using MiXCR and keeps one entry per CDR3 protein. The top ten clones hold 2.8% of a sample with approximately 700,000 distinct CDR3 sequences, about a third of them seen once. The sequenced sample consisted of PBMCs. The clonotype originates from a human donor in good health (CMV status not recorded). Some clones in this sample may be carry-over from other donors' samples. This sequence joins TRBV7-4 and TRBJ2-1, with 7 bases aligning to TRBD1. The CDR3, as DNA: TGTGCCAGCACCGAGGGGGCAGGGTCCTACAATGAGCAGTTCTTC. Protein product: CASTEGAGSYNEQFF. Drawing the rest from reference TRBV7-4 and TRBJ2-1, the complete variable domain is GAGVSQSPRYKVAKRGRDVALRCDSISGHVTLYWYRQTLGQGSEVLTYSQSDAQRDKSGRPSGRFSAERPERSVSTLKIQRTEQGDSAVYLCASTEGAGSYNEQFFGPGTRLTVL.